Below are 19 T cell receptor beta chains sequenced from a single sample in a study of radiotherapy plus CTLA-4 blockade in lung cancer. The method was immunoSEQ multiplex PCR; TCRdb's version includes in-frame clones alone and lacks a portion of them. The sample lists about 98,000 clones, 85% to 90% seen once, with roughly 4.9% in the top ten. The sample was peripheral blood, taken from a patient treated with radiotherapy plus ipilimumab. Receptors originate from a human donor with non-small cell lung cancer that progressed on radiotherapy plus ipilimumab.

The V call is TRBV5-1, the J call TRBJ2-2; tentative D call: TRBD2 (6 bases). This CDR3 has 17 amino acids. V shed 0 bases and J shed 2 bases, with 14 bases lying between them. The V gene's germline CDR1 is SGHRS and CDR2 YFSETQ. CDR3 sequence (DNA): TGCGCCAGCAGCTTGGCCCTCCTAGCGCAAAACACCGGGGAGCTGTTTTTT. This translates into CASSLALLAQNTGELFF.

CDR3 in amino acids: CASSLRQEGSYEQYF. For the CDR3, the DNA is TGTGCCAGTAGTCTCCGGCAAGAGGGCTCCTACGAGCAGTACTTC. The rearrangement links TRBV19 to TRBJ2-7; a weak D match, TRBD2 (5 bases). The germline gives CDR1 LNHDA, CDR2 SQIVND (reference sequence). V lost 5 bases to trimming and J lost 0 bases, with 14 bases between them. The CDR3 runs 15 residues.

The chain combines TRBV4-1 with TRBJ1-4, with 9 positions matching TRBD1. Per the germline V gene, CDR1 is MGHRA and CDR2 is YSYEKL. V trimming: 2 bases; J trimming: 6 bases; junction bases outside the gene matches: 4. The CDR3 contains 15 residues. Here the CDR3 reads CASSQLGQGHEKLFF. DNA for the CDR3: TGCGCCAGCAGCCAACTGGGACAGGGACATGAAAAACTGTTTTTT.

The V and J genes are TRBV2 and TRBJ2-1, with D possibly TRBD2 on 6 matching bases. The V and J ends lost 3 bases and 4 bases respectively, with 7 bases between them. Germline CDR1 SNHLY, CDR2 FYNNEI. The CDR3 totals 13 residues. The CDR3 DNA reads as TGTGCCAGCAGTGACGGGACTTACAATGAGCAGTTCTTC. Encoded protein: CASSDGTYNEQFF.

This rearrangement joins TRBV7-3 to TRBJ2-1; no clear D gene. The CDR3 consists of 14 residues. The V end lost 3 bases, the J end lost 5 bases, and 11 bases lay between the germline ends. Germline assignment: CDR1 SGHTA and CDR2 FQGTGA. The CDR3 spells CASSLDGSNNEQFF. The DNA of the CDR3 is TGTGCCAGCAGCTTGGATGGCTCAAACAATGAGCAGTTCTTC.

The CDR3 region is CASSTDGANEQFF. CDR3 DNA: TGTGCCAGCAGCACGGACGGAGCCAATGAGCAGTTCTTC. V is TRBV5-4 and J is TRBJ2-1; D is unclear. Germline loops: CDR1 SGHNT, CDR2 YYREEE (reference sequence). The CDR3 spans 13 residues. Trimming removed 4 bases at V and 6 bases at J, with 11 bases between.

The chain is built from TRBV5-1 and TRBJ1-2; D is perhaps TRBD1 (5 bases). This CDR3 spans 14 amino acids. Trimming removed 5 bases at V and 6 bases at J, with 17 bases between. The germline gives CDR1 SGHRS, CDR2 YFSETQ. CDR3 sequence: CASRSPGTGNGYTF. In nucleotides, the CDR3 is TGCGCCAGCAGGTCCCCCGGGACGGGCAATGGCTACACCTTC.

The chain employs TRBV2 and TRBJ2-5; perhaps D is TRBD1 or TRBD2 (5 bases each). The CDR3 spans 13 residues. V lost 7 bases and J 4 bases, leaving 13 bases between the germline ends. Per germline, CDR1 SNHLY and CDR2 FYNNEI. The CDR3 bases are TGTGCCAGCAAAAGGGACCCCCCAGAGACCCAGTACTTC. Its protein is CASKRDPPETQYF. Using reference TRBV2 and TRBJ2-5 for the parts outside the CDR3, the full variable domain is EPEVTQTPSHQVTQMGQEVILRCVPISNHLYFYWYRQILGQKVEFLVSFYNNEISEKSEIFDDQFSVERPDGSNFTLKIRSTKLEDSAMYFCASKRDPPETQYFGPGTRLLVL.

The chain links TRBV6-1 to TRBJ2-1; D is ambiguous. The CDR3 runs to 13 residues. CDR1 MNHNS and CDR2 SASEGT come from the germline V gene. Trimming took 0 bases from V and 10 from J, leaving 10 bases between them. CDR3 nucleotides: TGTGCCAGCAGTGAAGCGCCGGGTAACGAGCAGTTCTTC. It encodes CASSEAPGNEQFF.

The CDR3 DNA reads TGCGCCAGCAGCCGGGACAGGGGAGTGAGCACAGATACGCAGTATTTT. As protein: CASSRDRGVSTDTQYF. This chain joins TRBV5-1 and TRBJ2-3, with TRBD1 matching 10 bases. Germline-derived CDR1 and CDR2 are SGHRS and YFSETQ. The J segment lost 0 bases and the V segment lost 4 bases, leaving 5 bases of the junction unmatched. This CDR3 comprises 16 residues.

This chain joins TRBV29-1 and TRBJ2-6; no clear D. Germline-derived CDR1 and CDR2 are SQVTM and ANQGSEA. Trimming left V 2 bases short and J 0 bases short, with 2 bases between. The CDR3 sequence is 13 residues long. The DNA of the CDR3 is TGCAGCGTTGAAAGCTCTGGGGCCAACGTCCTGACTTTC. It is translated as CSVESSGANVLTF.

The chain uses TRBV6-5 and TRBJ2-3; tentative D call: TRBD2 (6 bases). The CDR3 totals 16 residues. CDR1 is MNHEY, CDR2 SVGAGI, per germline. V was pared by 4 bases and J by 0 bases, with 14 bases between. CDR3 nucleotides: TGTGCCAGCAGTTCATTGGCGGGAACTAGCACAGATACGCAGTATTTT. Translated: CASSSLAGTSTDTQYF.

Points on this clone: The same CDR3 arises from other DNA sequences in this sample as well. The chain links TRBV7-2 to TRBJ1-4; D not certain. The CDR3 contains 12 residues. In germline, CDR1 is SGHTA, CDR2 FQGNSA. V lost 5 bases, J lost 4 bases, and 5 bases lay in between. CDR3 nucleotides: TGTGCCAGCAGCAGATTTAATGAAAAACTGTTTTTT. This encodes CASSRFNEKLFF.

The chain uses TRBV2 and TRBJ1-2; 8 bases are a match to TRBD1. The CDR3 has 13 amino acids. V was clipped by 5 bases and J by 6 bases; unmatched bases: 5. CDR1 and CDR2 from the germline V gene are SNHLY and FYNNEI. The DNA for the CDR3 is TGTGCCAGCAGTCGGACAGGGACGGATGGCTACACCTTC. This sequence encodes CASSRTGTDGYTF. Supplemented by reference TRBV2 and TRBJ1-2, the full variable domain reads EPEVTQTPSHQVTQMGQEVILRCVPISNHLYFYWYRQILGQKVEFLVSFYNNEISEKSEIFDDQFSVERPDGSNFTLKIRSTKLEDSAMYFCASSRTGTDGYTFGSGTRLTVV.

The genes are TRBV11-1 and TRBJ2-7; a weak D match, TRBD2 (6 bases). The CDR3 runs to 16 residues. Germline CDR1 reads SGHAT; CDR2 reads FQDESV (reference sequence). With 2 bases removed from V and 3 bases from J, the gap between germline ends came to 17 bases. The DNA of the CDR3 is TGTGCCAGCAGCTTAAGCGGAACCCGCGGGGACTACGAGCAGTACTTC. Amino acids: CASSLSGTRGDYEQYF.

CDR3 in DNA: TGTGCTGGAGAGGGACGCAGTGGGGCCAACGTCCTGACTTTC. The encoded protein is CAGEGRSGANVLTF. The chain combines TRBV30 with TRBJ2-6; D possibly matches TRBD1 or TRBD2 (5 bases each). The CDR3 contains 14 residues. Germline values: CDR1 GTSNPN, CDR2 SVGIG (reference sequence).

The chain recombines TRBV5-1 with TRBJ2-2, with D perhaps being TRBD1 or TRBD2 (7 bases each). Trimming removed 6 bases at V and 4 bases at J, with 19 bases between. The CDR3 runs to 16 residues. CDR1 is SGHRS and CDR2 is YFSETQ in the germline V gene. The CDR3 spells CASNRGEGASTGELFF. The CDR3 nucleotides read TGCGCCAGCAACCGGGGGGAGGGGGCGAGCACCGGGGAGCTGTTTTTT.

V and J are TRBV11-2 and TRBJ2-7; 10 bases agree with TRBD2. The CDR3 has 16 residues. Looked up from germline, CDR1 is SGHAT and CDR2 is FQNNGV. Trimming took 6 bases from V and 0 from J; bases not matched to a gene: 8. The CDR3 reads CASRQGLADLSYEQYF. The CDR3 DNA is TGTGCCAGCAGACAAGGACTAGCGGACCTCTCCTACGAGCAGTACTTC.

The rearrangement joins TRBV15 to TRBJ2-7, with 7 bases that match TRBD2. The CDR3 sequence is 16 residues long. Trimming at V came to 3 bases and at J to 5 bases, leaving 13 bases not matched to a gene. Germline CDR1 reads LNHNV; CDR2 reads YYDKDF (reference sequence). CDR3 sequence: CATSSEGSGGIDEQYF. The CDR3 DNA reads TGTGCCACCAGCAGTGAGGGATCGGGGGGAATCGACGAGCAGTACTTC.